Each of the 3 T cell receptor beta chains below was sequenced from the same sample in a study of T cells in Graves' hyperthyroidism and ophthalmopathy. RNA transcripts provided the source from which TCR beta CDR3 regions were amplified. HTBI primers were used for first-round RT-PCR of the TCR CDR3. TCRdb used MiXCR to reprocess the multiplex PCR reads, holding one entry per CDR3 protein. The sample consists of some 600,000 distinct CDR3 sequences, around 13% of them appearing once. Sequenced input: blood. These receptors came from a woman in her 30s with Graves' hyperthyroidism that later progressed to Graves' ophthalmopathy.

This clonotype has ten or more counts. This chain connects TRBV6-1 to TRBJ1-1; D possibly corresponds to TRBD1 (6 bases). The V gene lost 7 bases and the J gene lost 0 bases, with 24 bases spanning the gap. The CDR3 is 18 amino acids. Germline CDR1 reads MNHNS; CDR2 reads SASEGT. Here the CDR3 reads CASTPGWGALPLNTEAFF. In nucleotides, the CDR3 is TGTGCCAGCACCCCGGGTTGGGGGGCCCTTCCCCTGAACACTGAAGCTTTCTTT.

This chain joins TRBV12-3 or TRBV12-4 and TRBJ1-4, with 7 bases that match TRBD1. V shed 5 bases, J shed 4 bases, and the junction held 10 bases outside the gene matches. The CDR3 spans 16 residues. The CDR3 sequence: CASSPRQGSYNEKLFF. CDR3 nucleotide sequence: TGTGCCAGCAGTCCCCGACAGGGTTCATATAATGAAAAACTGTTTTTT.

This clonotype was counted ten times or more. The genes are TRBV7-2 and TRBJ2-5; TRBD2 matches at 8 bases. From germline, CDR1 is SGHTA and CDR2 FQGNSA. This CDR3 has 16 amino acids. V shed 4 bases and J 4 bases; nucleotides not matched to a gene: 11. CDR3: CASSSLGAGAGETQYF. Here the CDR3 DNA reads TGTGCCAGCAGCTCCCTAGGAGCGGGAGCGGGAGAGACCCAGTACTTC.